This T cell receptor (beta chain) was profiled in a study of tumor-infiltrating lymphocytes in oesophageal squamous cell carcinoma. This clonotype was seen repeatedly, ten times or more. Each CDR3 protein is one row after TCRdb ran MiXCR on the PCR reads. The repertoire includes 16,000 or so distinct CDR3 sequences, roughly 45% of them detected once, and 40% to 50% sits in the top ten. V shed 7 bases and J shed 1 base, with 11 bases lying between them. The germline CDR1 and CDR2 sequences are MNHNS and SASEGT. CDR3 length equals 13 residues. The chain employs TRBV6-1 and TRBJ2-7, with a possible D match to TRBD2 (6 bases). Source material: blood. The sequence was collected from a female donor with esophageal squamous cell carcinoma. CDR3 residues: CASTRLESYEQYF. The CDR3 DNA is TGTGCCAGCACACGACTAGAGTCCTACGAGCAGTACTTC.